This TCR beta chain derives from a study of shared clonotypes between healthy human individuals. CDR3 length: 15 amino acids. The J segment lost 4 bases and the V segment lost 0 bases, leaving 3 bases of the junction unmatched. Germline CDR1 SGHRS, CDR2 YFSETQ. This clone has more than one count but fewer than ten. Replicate PCRs run on unsorted PBMC used roughly 0.3 ug DNA, which was about 30,000 T cell genomes. Sequencing used immunoSEQ multiplex PCR; TCRdb keeps in-frame clones, though not all of them. The data contain 450,000 to 550,000 clones, 79% of them singletons. V gene TRBV5-1 combines with J gene TRBJ1-3; TRBD1 aligns across 8 bases. The sequencing sample was made of PBMCs. This TCR was recovered from a woman in her thirties or forties in good health. Some clones in this sample may be carry-over from other donors' samples. CDR3 bases: TGCGCCAGCAGCTTGGACAGGGGGTCAGGAAACACCATATATTTT. Translation: CASSLDRGSGNTIYF.